Below, 16 T cell receptor beta chains from the same sample are listed, as sequenced in a study of response to subunit inactivated influenza vaccine. A single record per CDR3 protein comes from TCRdb applying MiXCR to the RT-PCR reads. The table lists almost 250,000 distinct CDR3 sequences, 10% to 15% of them singletons. The sample consisted of non-naive T cells sorted from PBMCs, taken around 14 days before vaccination. Source of these receptors: a man between 45 and 60 years old who received an inactivated influenza vaccine.

This clonotype was found a few times. The chain uses TRBV5-5 and TRBJ2-1; TRBD1 matches 9 bases. Per germline, CDR1 SGHKS and CDR2 YYEKEE (reference sequence). The V segment lost 4 bases and the J segment 3 bases; nucleotides outside the gene matches: 5. The CDR3 runs 15 residues. The CDR3 DNA reads TGTGCCAGCAGCCCCGGACAGGGGCACTACAATGAGCAGTTCTTC. Translation: CASSPGQGHYNEQFF.

This clonotype was observed many times. This chain connects TRBV6-1 to TRBJ2-1; 10 bases agree with TRBD2. The CDR3 is 15 residues long. V trimming: 6 bases; J trimming: 5 bases; junction bases outside the gene matches: 7. Germline V gene data show CDR1 as MNHNS and CDR2 as SASEGT. CDR3 in amino acids: CASRSSGSSHNEQFF. The CDR3 region has the DNA TGTGCCAGCAGATCTAGCGGGAGTTCCCACAATGAGCAGTTCTTC.

The chain combines TRBV3-1 with TRBJ2-2, with D perhaps matching TRBD1 (6 bases). V lost 10 bases and J lost 6, with 21 bases in between. Germline V lookup: CDR1 LGHDT, CDR2 YNNKEL (reference sequence). CDR3 length: 15 residues. CDR3 nucleotide sequence: TGTGCCACCTGCCAGCAGGGGCTATTCGCCGGGGAGCTGTTTTTT. It codes for CATCQQGLFAGELFF.

The chain has TRBV12-3 or TRBV12-4 and TRBJ1-2; D gene ambiguous. CDR3 length: 12 amino acids. V lost 6 bases and J lost 7, with 12 bases in between. CDR3 DNA: TGTGCCAGCAGGGCACAAAATAGTGGCTACACCTTC. It is translated as CASRAQNSGYTF.

The chain employs TRBV11-2 and TRBJ2-1; D is undetermined. The germline CDR1 and CDR2 sequences are SGHAT and FQNNGV. CDR3 size: 17 residues. Trimming pared 5 bases from V and 0 bases from J, leaving 17 bases between. This CDR3 reads CASSRLSTASSYNEQFF. DNA for the CDR3: TGTGCCAGCAGCCGCCTCTCGACGGCGAGCTCCTACAATGAGCAGTTCTTC.

This chain connects TRBV28 to TRBJ2-3, with 7 bases matching TRBD1. Germline V lookup: CDR1 MDHEN, CDR2 SYDVKM. After removal of 1 base from V and 2 bases from J, the junction contained 3 bases not matched to a gene. CDR3 length: 15 amino acids. The CDR3 sequence is CASSLSGTDTDTQYF. The CDR3 coding sequence is TGTGCCAGCAGTTTATCCGGGACAGACACAGATACGCAGTATTTT.

This clonotype was found a few times. This sequence joins TRBV15 and TRBJ2-5; D possibly corresponds to TRBD2 (5 bases). Trimming left V 1 base short and J 2 bases short, with 11 bases between. The CDR3 spans 15 residues. Germline V gives CDR1 LNHNV, CDR2 YYDKDF (reference sequence). CDR3 residues: CATSRGGSHQETQYF. For the CDR3, the DNA is TGTGCCACCAGCAGAGGAGGGTCCCATCAAGAGACCCAGTACTTC.

The rearrangement uses TRBV14 and TRBJ2-7, with 9 bases identical to TRBD1. After removal of 4 bases from V and 6 bases from J, the junction contained 10 bases not matched to a gene. CDR3 length: 15 residues. Per the germline V gene, CDR1 is SGHDN and CDR2 is FVKESK. The CDR3 sequence is CASSPSGTGRFEQYF. In DNA, the CDR3 is TGTGCCAGCAGCCCCAGCGGGACAGGGAGGTTCGAGCAGTACTTC.

In its sample, this clonotype was seen a few times. The J gene is TRBJ2-2, the V gene TRBV5-1; perhaps D is TRBD1 or TRBD2 (5 bases each). The V gene's germline CDR1 is SGHRS and CDR2 YFSETQ. The CDR3 has 16 residues. V was trimmed by 4 bases and J by 3 bases, leaving 16 bases between them. CDR3 DNA: TGCGCCAGCAGCACCGGGACGGGCTTGGACACCGGGGAGCTGTTTTTT. Translated: CASSTGTGLDTGELFF.

This chain links TRBV20-1 with TRBJ2-5; a possible D gene is TRBD2 (6 bases). Germline loops: CDR1 DFQATT, CDR2 SNEGSKA (reference sequence). The V and J ends lost 5 bases and 1 base respectively, with 17 bases between them. This CDR3 comprises 15 residues. The CDR3 nucleotides are TGCAGTGCTCCAGTGCGGGGAACCGTCCAAGAGACCCAGTACTTC. Its translation is CSAPVRGTVQETQYF.

The V and J genes are TRBV5-1 and TRBJ2-2; D is unclear. V lost 4 bases and J lost 0, with 7 bases in between. The CDR3 runs to 14 residues. Germline V gene data show CDR1 as SGHRS and CDR2 as YFSETQ. The chain's CDR3 is CASSPPPNTGELFF. The CDR3, as DNA: TGCGCCAGCAGCCCCCCTCCGAACACCGGGGAGCTGTTTTTT.

This clonotype occurred many times. The chain recombines TRBV12-3 or TRBV12-4 with TRBJ2-1; D might be TRBD1 (6 bases). The CDR3 covers 13 residues. V lost 9 bases, J lost 0 bases, and 9 bases lay in between. The DNA of the CDR3 is TGTGCCAGTGGACAGAGCTCCTACAATGAGCAGTTCTTC. Translated, it gives CASGQSSYNEQFF.

The chain has TRBV20-1 and TRBJ1-2; weak D call: TRBD1 (5 bases). CDR3 length equals 13 residues. Per the germline V gene, CDR1 is DFQATT and CDR2 is SNEGSKA (reference sequence). The V end was cut by 5 bases, the J end by 4 bases, with 14 bases between. The CDR3 loop reads CSAWDRTSYGYTF. As DNA, the CDR3 is TGCAGTGCTTGGGACCGGACCTCCTATGGCTACACCTTC.

V usage is TRBV25-1 and J usage is TRBJ2-1, with TRBD2 matching 12 bases. Germline V CDR1 and CDR2: MGHDK, SYGVNS. V dropped 11 bases and J dropped 12; count of bases not matched to a gene: 8. The CDR3 has 12 residues. The CDR3 DNA reads TGTGCCGGCGAGCTAGCGGGAGGGGGGCAGTTCTTC. Protein sequence: CAGELAGGGQFF. Full variable domain (rest looked up from reference TRBV25-1 and TRBJ2-1): EADIYQTPRYLVIGTGKKITLECSQTMGHDKMYWYQQDPGMELHLIHYSYGVNSTEKGDLSSESTVSRIRTEHFPLTLESARPSHTSQYLCAGELAGGGQFFGPGTRLTVL.

This clonotype has only a few counts. J is TRBJ1-6 and V is TRBV5-4; D perhaps matches TRBD1 (6 bases). V lost 3 bases to trimming and J lost 6 bases, with 13 bases between them. The V gene's germline CDR1 is SGHNT and CDR2 YYREEE (reference sequence). CDR3 length equals 15 residues. CDR3 in DNA: TGTGCCAGCAGCTCCCCAGGACAGATTAATTCACCCCTCCACTTT. Translating gives CASSSPGQINSPLHF. Supplemented by reference TRBV5-4 and TRBJ1-6, the full variable domain reads ETGVTQSPTHLIKTRGQQVTLRCSSQSGHNTVSWYQQALGQGPQFIFQYYREEENGRGNFPPRFSGLQFPNYSSELNVNALELDDSALYLCASSSPGQINSPLHFGNGTRLTVT.

In this sample, this clonotype turned up many times. V and J are TRBV4-3 and TRBJ1-2; D remains ambiguous. The V end was cut by 0 bases, the J end by 2 bases, with 16 bases between. In germline, CDR1 is LGHNA, CDR2 YSLEER. The length of the CDR3 is 17 residues. Here the CDR3 reads CASSQDTSGRGNYGYTF. CDR3 bases: TGCGCCAGCAGCCAAGACACCTCTGGACGGGGAAACTATGGCTACACCTTC.